These T cell receptor beta chains were read from a single sample in a study of blood T cell repertoires in COVID-19. Generated by immunoSEQ multiplex PCR, the TCRdb table keeps only in-frame clones and is missing some. The table lists over 250,000 clones, around 89% of them singletons. Sequenced sample: PBMCs or T cells enriched from blood (not recorded which). Receptors were obtained from a man aged 40-49 years who had recovered from COVID-19. Each CDR3 is given with its conserved first and last residue. A D gene is named only where the DNA matches it firmly.

j_call v_call d_call cdr3_nt cdr3_aa
TRBJ2-1 TRBV7-2 TRBD1 TGTGCCAGCAGCCCTCCAACCGGGACAGGGACCTACAATGAGCAGTTCTTC CASSPPTGTGTYNEQFF
TRBJ2-5 TRBV29-1 . TGCAGCGTTCGACGGGACATGCAAGAGACCCAGTACTTC CSVRRDMQETQYF
TRBJ2-7 TRBV28 TRBD2 TGTGCCAGCCGCCTAGAAAGGACTAGCGGGAACTTCTACGAGCAGTACTTC CASRLERTSGNFYEQYF
TRBJ2-1 TRBV24-1 . TGTGCCACCAGTGATTCGGTCGGAGAGAGCTCCTACAATGAGCAGTTCTTC CATSDSVGESSYNEQFF
TRBJ1-2 TRBV10-2 . TGCGCCAGCAGTGAAGGCGACGGGGGGTATGGCTACACCTTC CASSEGDGGYGYTF
TRBJ2-7 TRBV12-3/TRBV12-4 . TGTGCCAGCAGTTTAGACAGGGTCCACGAGCAGTACTTC CASSLDRVHEQYF
TRBJ2-5 TRBV6-6 TRBD1 TGTGCCAGCAGTCCGGCGCCAGGGGGCGCGGAGACCCAGTACTTC CASSPAPGGAETQYF
TRBJ1-2 TRBV6-4 TRBD1 TGTGCCAGCAGTCCCGGGACAGCAAACTATGGCTACACCTTC CASSPGTANYGYTF
TRBJ2-1 TRBV7-8 TRBD2 TGTGCCAGCAGCTTAGCGTTGGGGGGGACTGGTGAGCAGTTCTTC CASSLALGGTGEQFF
TRBJ1-1 TRBV27 . TGTGCCAGCAGTCCAGTAGAGGTGAACACTGAAGCTTTCTTT CASSPVEVNTEAFF
TRBJ2-7 TRBV4-2 TRBD2 TGTGCCAGCAGCCAAGAACCGCGCCGATCGTGGCTAGCGGGAGTAACCGGGCCTCCTTTC CASSQEPRRSWLAGVTGPPF
TRBJ1-1 TRBV10-3 . TGTGCCATCAGTGACCATAATTCAGGGGTGAGGACTGAAGCTTTCTTT CAISDHNSGVRTEAFF
TRBJ2-7 TRBV7-3 TRBD1 TGTGCCAGCAGCTTAGACAGGGGGCCGACCTACGAGCAGTACTTC CASSLDRGPTYEQYF